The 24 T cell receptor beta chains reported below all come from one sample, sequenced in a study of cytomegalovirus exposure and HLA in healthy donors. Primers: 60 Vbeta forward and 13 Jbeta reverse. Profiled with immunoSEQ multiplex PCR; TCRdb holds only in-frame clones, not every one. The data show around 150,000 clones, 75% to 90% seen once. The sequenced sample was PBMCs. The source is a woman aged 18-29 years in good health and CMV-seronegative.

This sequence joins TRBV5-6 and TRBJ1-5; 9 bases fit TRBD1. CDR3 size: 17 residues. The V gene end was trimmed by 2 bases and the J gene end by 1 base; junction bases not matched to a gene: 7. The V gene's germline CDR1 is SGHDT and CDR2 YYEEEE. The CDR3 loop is CASSFWTGARSNQPQHF. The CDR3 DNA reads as TGTGCCAGCAGCTTCTGGACAGGGGCGAGGAGCAATCAGCCCCAGCATTTT. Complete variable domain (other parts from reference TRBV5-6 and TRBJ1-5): DAGVTQSPTHLIKTRGQQVTLRCSPKSGHDTVSWYQQALGQGPQFIFQYYEEEERQRGNFPDRFSGHQFPNYSSELNVNALLLGDSALYLCASSFWTGARSNQPQHFGDGTRLSIL.

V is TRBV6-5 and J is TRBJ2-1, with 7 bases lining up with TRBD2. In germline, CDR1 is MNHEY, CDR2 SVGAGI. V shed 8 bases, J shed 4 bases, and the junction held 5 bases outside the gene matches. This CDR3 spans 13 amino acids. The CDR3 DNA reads TGTGCCAGCGGGAGGGAATATTACAATGAGCAGTTCTTC. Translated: CASGREYYNEQFF.

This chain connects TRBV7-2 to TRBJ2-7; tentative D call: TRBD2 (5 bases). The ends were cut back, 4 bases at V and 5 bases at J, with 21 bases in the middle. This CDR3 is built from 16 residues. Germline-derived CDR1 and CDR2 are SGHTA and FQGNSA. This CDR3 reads CASSSWRMTGGNEQYF. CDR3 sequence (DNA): TGTGCCAGCAGCTCCTGGAGGATGACGGGCGGTAACGAGCAGTACTTC. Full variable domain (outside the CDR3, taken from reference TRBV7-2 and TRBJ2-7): GAGVSQSPSNKVTEKGKDVELRCDPISGHTALYWYRQSLGQGLEFLIYFQGNSAPDKSGLPSDRFSAERTGGSVSTLTIQRTQQEDSAVYLCASSSWRMTGGNEQYFGPGTRLTVT.

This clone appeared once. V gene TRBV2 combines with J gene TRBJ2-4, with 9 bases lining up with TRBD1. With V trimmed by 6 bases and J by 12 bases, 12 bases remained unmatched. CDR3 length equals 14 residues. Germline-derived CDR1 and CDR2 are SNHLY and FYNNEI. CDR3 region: CASSRGQGMGSQYF. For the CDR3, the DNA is TGTGCCAGCAGCCGAGGACAGGGGATGGGCAGTCAGTACTTC.

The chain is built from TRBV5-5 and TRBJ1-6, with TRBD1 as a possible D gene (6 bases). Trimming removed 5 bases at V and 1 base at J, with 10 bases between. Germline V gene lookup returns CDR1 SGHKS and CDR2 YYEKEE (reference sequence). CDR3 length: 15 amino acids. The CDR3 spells CASSRGGSYNSPLHF. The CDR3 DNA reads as TGTGCCAGCAGTCGAGGGGGTTCCTATAATTCACCCCTCCACTTT.

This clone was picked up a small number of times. CDR3 loop: CASSLGLAGVYSTDTQYF. As DNA, the CDR3 is TGCGCCAGCAGCTTGGGACTAGCGGGGGTCTATAGCACAGATACGCAGTATTTT. The V gene is TRBV5-1, the J gene TRBJ2-3, with 12 nucleotides matching TRBD2. The junction had 5 bases not matched to a gene; V was cut back by 0 bases and J by 0 bases. Germline V gives CDR1 SGHRS, CDR2 YFSETQ. The CDR3 length is 18 residues.

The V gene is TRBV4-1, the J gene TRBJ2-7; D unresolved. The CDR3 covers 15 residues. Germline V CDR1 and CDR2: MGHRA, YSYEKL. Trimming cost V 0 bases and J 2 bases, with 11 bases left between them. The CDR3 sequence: CASSQDFASAYEQYF. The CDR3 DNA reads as TGCGCCAGCAGCCAAGATTTCGCATCGGCCTACGAGCAGTACTTC.

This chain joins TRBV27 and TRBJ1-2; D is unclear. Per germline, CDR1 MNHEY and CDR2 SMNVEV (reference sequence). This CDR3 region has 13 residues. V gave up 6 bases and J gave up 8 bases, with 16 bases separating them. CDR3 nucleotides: TGTGCCAGCAGCCCCCGGCGAGCGGACGGCTACACCTTC. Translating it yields CASSPRRADGYTF.

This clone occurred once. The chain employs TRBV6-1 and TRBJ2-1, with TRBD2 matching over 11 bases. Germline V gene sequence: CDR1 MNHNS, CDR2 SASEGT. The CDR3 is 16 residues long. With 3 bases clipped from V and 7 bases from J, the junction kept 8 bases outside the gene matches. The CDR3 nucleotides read TGTGCCAGCAGTGACGCGCTAGCGGGGGGTAGGAATGAGCAGTTCTTC. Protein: CASSDALAGGRNEQFF.

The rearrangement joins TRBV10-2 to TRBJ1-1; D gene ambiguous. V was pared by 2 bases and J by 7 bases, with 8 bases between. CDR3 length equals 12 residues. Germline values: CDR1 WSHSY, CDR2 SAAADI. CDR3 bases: TGCGCCAGCAGTGAGCCAGGTGATGAAGCTTTCTTT. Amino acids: CASSEPGDEAFF.

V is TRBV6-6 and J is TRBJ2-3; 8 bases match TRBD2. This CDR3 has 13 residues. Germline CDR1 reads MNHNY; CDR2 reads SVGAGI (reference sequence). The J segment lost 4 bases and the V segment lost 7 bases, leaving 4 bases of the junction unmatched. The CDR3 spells CASTTSAADTQYF. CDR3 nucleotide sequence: TGTGCCAGCACGACTAGCGCGGCAGATACGCAGTATTTT.

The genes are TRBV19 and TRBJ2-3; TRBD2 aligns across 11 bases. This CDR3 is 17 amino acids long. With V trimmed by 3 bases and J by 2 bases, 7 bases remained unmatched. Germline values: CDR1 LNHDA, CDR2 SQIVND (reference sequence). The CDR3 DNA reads TGTGCCAGTAGTATCGGAAGACTAGCGGGATTCACAGATACGCAGTATTTT. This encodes CASSIGRLAGFTDTQYF.

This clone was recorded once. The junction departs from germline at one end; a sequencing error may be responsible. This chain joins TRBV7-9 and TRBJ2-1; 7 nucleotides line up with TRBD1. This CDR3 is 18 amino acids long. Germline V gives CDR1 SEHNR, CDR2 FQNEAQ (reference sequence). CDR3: CSSSSDATGVGSYNEQFF. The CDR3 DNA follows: TGTTCCAGCAGCTCAGATGCTACAGGGGTAGGCTCCTACAATGAGCAGTTCTTC. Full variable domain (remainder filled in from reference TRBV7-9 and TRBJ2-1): DTGVSQNPRHKITKRGQNVTFRCDPISEHNRLYWYRQTLGQGPEFLTYFQNEAQLEKSRLLSDRFSAERPKGSFSTLEIQRTEQGDSAMYLCSSSSDATGVGSYNEQFFGPGTRLTVL.

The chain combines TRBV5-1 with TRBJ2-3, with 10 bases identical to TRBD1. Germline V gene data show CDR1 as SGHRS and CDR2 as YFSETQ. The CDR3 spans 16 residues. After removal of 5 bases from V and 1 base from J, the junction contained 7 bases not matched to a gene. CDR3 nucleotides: TGCGCCAGCAGTCGACTGGGGACAGGGGGCACAGATACGCAGTATTTT. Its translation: CASSRLGTGGTDTQYF.

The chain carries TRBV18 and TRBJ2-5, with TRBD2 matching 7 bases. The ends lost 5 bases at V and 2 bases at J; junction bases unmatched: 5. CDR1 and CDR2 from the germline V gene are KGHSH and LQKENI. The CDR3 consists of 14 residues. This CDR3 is CASSGPSGQETQYF. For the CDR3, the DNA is TGTGCCAGCTCAGGACCTAGCGGTCAAGAGACCCAGTACTTC.

The CDR3 DNA reads TGTGCCATCAGTGCCCCTGTTGGTTCGGGGTACAATGAGCAGTTCTTC. This translates into CAISAPVGSGYNEQFF. The chain is built from TRBV10-3 and TRBJ2-1, with a weak D call TRBD2 (5 bases). The CDR3 totals 16 residues. Trimming left V 4 bases short and J 4 bases short, with 17 bases between. Germline V gene data show CDR1 as ENHRY and CDR2 as SYGVKD.

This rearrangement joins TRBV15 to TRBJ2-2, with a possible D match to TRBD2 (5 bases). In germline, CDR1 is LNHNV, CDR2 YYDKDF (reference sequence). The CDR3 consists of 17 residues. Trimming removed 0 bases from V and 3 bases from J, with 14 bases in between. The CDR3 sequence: CATSRDRTGYDTGELFF. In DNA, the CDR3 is TGTGCCACCAGCAGAGATCGGACGGGATACGACACCGGGGAGCTGTTTTTT.

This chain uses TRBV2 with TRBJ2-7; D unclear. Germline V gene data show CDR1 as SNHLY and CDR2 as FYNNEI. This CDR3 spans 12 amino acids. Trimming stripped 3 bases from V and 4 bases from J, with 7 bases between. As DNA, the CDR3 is TGTGCCAGCAGTGACTACCGTTACGAGCAGTACTTC. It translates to CASSDYRYEQYF.

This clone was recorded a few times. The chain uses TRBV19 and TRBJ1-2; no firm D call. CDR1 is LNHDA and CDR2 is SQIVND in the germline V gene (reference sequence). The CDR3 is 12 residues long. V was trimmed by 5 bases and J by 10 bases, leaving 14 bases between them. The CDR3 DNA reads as TGTGCCAGTAGTCCGCGACGAGACTTCTACACCTTC. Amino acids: CASSPRRDFYTF.

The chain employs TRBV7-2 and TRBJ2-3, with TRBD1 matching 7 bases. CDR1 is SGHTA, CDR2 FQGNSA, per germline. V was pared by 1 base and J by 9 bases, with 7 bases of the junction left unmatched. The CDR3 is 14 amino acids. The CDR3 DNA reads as TGTGCCAGCAGCTTAGGGGGGACAGTGCGGACGCAGTATTTT. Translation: CASSLGGTVRTQYF.

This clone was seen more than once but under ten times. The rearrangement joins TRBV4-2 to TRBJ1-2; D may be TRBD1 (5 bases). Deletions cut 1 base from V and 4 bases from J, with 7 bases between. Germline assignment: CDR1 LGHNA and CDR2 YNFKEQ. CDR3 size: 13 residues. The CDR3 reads CASSQVDSYGYTF. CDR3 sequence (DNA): TGTGCCAGCAGCCAAGTAGACAGCTATGGCTACACCTTC.

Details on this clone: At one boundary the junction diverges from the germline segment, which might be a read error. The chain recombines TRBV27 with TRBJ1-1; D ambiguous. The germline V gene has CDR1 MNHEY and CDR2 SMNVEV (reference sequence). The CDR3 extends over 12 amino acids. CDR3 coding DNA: TGTGCCAGCAGTTCGCGCGAAGAGACATATTACTTT. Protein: CASSSREETYYF.

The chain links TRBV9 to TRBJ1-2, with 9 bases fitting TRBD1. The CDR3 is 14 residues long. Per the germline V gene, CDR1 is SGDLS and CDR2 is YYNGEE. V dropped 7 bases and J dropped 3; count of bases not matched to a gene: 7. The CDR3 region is CASGRDRAHYGYTF. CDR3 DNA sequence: TGTGCCAGCGGCAGGGACAGGGCTCACTATGGCTACACCTTC.

The CDR3 spells CASSLIGAGRTWDTQYF. In DNA form, the CDR3 reads TGTGCCAGCAGTTTAATAGGGGCGGGGCGGACTTGGGATACGCAGTATTTT. The chain is built from TRBV27 and TRBJ2-3; tentatively, D is TRBD2 (6 bases). CDR1 MNHEY and CDR2 SMNVEV come from the germline V gene (reference sequence). This CDR3 has 17 amino acids. V was pared by 2 bases and J by 6 bases, with 21 bases between.